The subject of this entry is one TCR beta chain. The sample is drawn from a study of blood T cell repertoires in COVID-19. Study-wide context: Whether acute or convalescent, the COVID-19 samples came from the United States, Italy and Spain. The cDNA or gDNA used as material had been derived from T cells, B-cell-depleted T cells, or PBMCs.

Clones were sequenced by immunoSEQ multiplex PCR, and TCRdb holds only the in-frame ones, with some missing. The sample has 250,000 or so clones; 91% are singletons. Participants were placed into cohorts based on the clinical history they reported. With 5 bases removed from V and 7 bases from J, the gap between germline ends came to 14 bases. The CDR3 is 13 amino acids. Germline V gives CDR1 SGHTA, CDR2 FQGNSA. The J gene is TRBJ1-2, the V gene TRBV7-2, with D possibly matching TRBD1 (5 bases). The receptor was isolated from a human donor in a cohort exposed to, infected with or recovered from COVID-19 (not recorded which). The donor label of this sample is uncertain. Sequenced: PBMCs or T cells enriched from blood (not recorded which). CDR3 sequence reads: CASSDRPLGGYTF. CDR3 nucleotides: TGTGCCAGCAGCGACAGACCCCTTGGTGGCTACACCTTC.